Listed here are 17 T cell receptor beta chains from one sample, sequenced in a study of identical twins. TCRdb re-analysed the 5' RACE reads in MiXCR, keeping a single row per CDR3 protein. Here the sample spans about 530,000 distinct CDR3 sequences, around 15% being singletons. These data also featured in a second study, about yellow fever vaccine responses in identical twins.

Sequencing was performed on CD4+ T cells sorted from blood. These receptors all come from a woman under 30 in good health.

A few counts support this clonotype. This sequence joins TRBV6-2 or TRBV6-3 and TRBJ2-7, with no clear D. The CDR3 has 13 amino acids. V lost 6 bases and J 1 base, leaving 10 bases between the germline ends. Looked up from germline, CDR1 is MNHEY and CDR2 is SVGEGT. CDR3 nucleotide sequence: TGTGCCAGCAGCCCTGATTATTCCTACGAGCAGTACTTC. It is translated as CASSPDYSYEQYF.

This clonotype was counted at least ten times. The V gene is TRBV20-1, the J gene TRBJ2-3; 7 bases are a match to TRBD2. The CDR3 has 16 residues. CDR1 is DFQATT, CDR2 SNEGSKA, per germline (reference sequence). V dropped 1 base and J dropped 2; count of bases not matched to a gene: 9. This CDR3 reads CSARGSSSGNTDTQYF. CDR3 DNA: TGCAGTGCTAGAGGTTCCTCTAGCGGAAACACAGATACGCAGTATTTT.

The V call is TRBV29-1, the J call TRBJ2-7; TRBD2 agrees at 12 bases. V shed 4 bases, J shed 1 base, and the junction held 2 bases outside the gene matches. The CDR3 totals 14 residues. Germline V CDR1 and CDR2: SQVTM, ANQGSEA. DNA of the CDR3: TGCAGCGTTGGACTAGCGGGAGAGTCCTACGAGCAGTACTTC. Its translation: CSVGLAGESYEQYF.

The rearrangement joins TRBV5-1 to TRBJ2-3; tentative D call: TRBD2 (7 bases). The V and J ends lost 5 bases and 14 bases respectively, with 24 bases between them. There are 14 residues in the CDR3. In germline, CDR1 is SGHRS, CDR2 YFSETQ. The DNA of the CDR3 is TGCGCCAGCAGGACTGATTTCGGGGGGCGCGGTGGGTATTTT. The encoded protein is CASRTDFGGRGGYF.

The rearrangement uses TRBV2 and TRBJ2-7; maybe TRBD1 (6 bases). With 7 bases removed from V and 0 bases from J, the gap between germline ends came to 25 bases. This CDR3 contains 18 residues. Germline CDR1 reads SNHLY; CDR2 reads FYNNEI. CDR3 DNA sequence: TGTGCCAGCAACCCCCCCGGCACAGGGCAAATTCGCTCCTACGAGCAGTACTTC. Translated: CASNPPGTGQIRSYEQYF.

This clonotype showed up just a few times. The chain employs TRBV12-3 or TRBV12-4 and TRBJ1-3; tentatively, D is TRBD1 (5 bases). CDR3 length equals 13 residues. The V end lost 7 bases, the J end lost 8 bases, and 15 bases lay between the germline ends. The CDR3 loop is CASTQGQRDTIYF. The CDR3 nucleotides are TGTGCCAGCACCCAGGGTCAGCGCGACACCATATATTTT.

This clonotype was recorded a few times. J is TRBJ1-2 and V is TRBV3-1, with 7 positions matching TRBD1. CDR3 length equals 16 residues. Germline assignment: CDR1 LGHDT and CDR2 YNNKEL (reference sequence). Losses at the gene ends were 0 bases for V and 3 bases for J; bases not matched to a gene: 7. The CDR3 region is CASSQEFAGTDYGYTF. The CDR3 bases are TGTGCCAGCAGCCAAGAATTTGCCGGGACAGACTATGGCTACACCTTC.

This sequence joins TRBV9 and TRBJ1-2; no definite D call. V lost 4 bases, J lost 6 bases, and 19 bases lay in between. This CDR3 spans 15 amino acids. CDR1 is SGDLS, CDR2 YYNGEE, per germline. The CDR3 sequence is CASSPSVPDLDGYTF. In nucleotides, the CDR3 is TGTGCCAGCAGCCCCTCGGTTCCCGATTTAGATGGCTACACCTTC.

This chain connects TRBV5-6 to TRBJ1-5, with D uncertain. CDR3 size: 13 residues. The V gene lost 0 bases and the J gene lost 7 bases, with 8 bases spanning the gap. The germline V gene encodes CDR1 SGHDT and CDR2 YYEEEE. The CDR3 region is CASSLGQWQPQHF. CDR3 sequence (DNA): TGTGCCAGCAGCTTGGGACAATGGCAGCCCCAGCATTTT.

This clonotype was seen a handful of times. The chain joins TRBV15 to TRBJ2-2; 7 positions agree with TRBD1. Germline V gene lookup returns CDR1 LNHNV and CDR2 YYDKDF (reference sequence). The CDR3 totals 15 residues. J gave up 5 bases and V 2 bases, and 5 bases lay outside the gene matches. The CDR3 region has the DNA TGTGCCACCAGCAGACCCGACAGGGATACCGGGGAGCTGTTTTTT. Protein: CATSRPDRDTGELFF.

In its sample, this clonotype was seen many times. This chain uses TRBV14 with TRBJ2-2, with D tentatively TRBD2 (6 bases). Per the germline V gene, CDR1 is SGHDN and CDR2 is FVKESK. The CDR3 spans 14 residues. Trimming pared 4 bases from V and 4 bases from J, leaving 10 bases between. The CDR3 DNA sequence: TGTGCCAGCAGCCCAGGGAGGTCCACCGGGGAGCTGTTTTTT. Residues: CASSPGRSTGELFF.

The chain carries TRBV18 and TRBJ1-3, with D maybe TRBD1 (5 bases). V lost 7 bases, J lost 3 bases, and 16 bases lay in between. Germline loops: CDR1 KGHSH, CDR2 LQKENI. The CDR3 runs to 15 residues. CDR3 residues: CASLPGIDGGNTIYF. As DNA, the CDR3 is TGTGCCAGCTTGCCAGGGATCGACGGTGGAAACACCATATATTTT. Full variable domain (missing parts from reference TRBV18 and TRBJ1-3): NAGVMQNPRHLVRRRGQEARLRCSPMKGHSHVYWYRQLPEEGLKFMVYLQKENIIDESGMPKERFSAEFPKEGPSILRIQQVVRGDSAAYFCASLPGIDGGNTIYFGEGSWLTVV.

The rearrangement uses TRBV27 and TRBJ2-3; the match to TRBD2 covers 10 bases. V lost 1 base and J lost 1; bases outside the gene matches: 5. CDR1 and CDR2 (germline): MNHEY, SMNVEV (reference sequence). The CDR3 extends over 17 amino acids. CDR3 sequence reads: CASSLLAGGARTDTQYF. The DNA of the CDR3 is TGTGCCAGCAGTTTATTAGCGGGAGGCGCTCGCACAGATACGCAGTATTTT.

The J gene is TRBJ2-7, the V gene TRBV6-1; possibly TRBD2 for D (5 bases). The germline CDR1 and CDR2 sequences are MNHNS and SASEGT. The CDR3 is made up of 14 amino acids. The V end lost 1 base, the J end lost 2 bases, and 9 bases lay between the germline ends. The CDR3 DNA reads TGTGCCAGCAGTGAAGTCGGGAAGACCTACGAGCAGTACTTC. This codes for CASSEVGKTYEQYF.

This clonotype was seen a handful of times. The chain joins TRBV4-2 to TRBJ1-6; 7 nucleotides align to TRBD1. Looked up from germline, CDR1 is LGHNA and CDR2 is YNFKEQ. V shed 5 bases, J shed 9 bases, and the junction held 7 bases outside the gene matches. This CDR3 region has 14 residues. The CDR3 coding sequence is TGTGCCAGCAGCTTCGGGGACAGCTCTTCACCCCTCCACTTT. Encoded protein: CASSFGDSSSPLHF.

V is TRBV5-1 and J is TRBJ2-1; the match to TRBD2 covers 8 bases. This CDR3 has 14 residues. The V and J ends lost 4 bases and 10 bases, in that order; junction bases with no gene match: 10. Germline-derived CDR1 and CDR2 are SGHRS and YFSETQ. The DNA of the CDR3 is TGCGCCAGCAGCAGGGGGAGCGGGAGCCGGGAGCAGTTCTTC. This translates into CASSRGSGSREQFF.

This clonotype was observed a few times. The genes are TRBV6-5 and TRBJ2-7; possible D gene TRBD1, 6 bases. From germline, CDR1 is MNHEY and CDR2 SVGAGI. This CDR3 is built from 15 residues. Trimming took off 0 bases at V and 2 bases at J, with 11 bases between the two ends. DNA of the CDR3: TGTGCCAGCAGTTACTCCGGACAGTCCACCTACGAGCAGTACTTC. Its translation: CASSYSGQSTYEQYF.